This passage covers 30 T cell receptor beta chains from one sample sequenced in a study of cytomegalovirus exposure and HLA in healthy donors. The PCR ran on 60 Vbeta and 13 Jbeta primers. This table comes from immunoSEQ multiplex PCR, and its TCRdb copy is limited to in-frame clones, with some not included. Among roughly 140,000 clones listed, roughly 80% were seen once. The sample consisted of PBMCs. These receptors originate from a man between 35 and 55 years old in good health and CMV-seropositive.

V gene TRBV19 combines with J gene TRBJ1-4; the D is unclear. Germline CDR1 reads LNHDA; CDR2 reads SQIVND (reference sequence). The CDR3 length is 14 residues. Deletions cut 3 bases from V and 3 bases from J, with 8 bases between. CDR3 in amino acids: CASSIYPANEKLFF. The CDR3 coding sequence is TGTGCCAGTAGTATTTATCCAGCTAATGAAAAACTGTTTTTT.

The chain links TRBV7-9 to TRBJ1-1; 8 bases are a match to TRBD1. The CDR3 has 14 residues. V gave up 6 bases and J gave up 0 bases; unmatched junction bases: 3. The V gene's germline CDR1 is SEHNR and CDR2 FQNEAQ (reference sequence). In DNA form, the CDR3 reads TGTGCCAGCAGTCGGACAGGGATGAACACTGAAGCTTTCTTT. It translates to CASSRTGMNTEAFF.

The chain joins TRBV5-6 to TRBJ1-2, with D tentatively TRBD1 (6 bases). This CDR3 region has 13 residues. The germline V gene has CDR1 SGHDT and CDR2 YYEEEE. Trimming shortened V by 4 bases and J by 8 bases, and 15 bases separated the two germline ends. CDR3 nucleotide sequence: TGTGCCAGCAGCCCGGGGGGCCCCTTGGGCTACACCTTC. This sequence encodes CASSPGGPLGYTF. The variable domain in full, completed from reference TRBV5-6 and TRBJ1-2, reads DAGVTQSPTHLIKTRGQQVTLRCSPKSGHDTVSWYQQALGQGPQFIFQYYEEEERQRGNFPDRFSGHQFPNYSSELNVNALLLGDSALYLCASSPGGPLGYTFGSGTRLTVV.

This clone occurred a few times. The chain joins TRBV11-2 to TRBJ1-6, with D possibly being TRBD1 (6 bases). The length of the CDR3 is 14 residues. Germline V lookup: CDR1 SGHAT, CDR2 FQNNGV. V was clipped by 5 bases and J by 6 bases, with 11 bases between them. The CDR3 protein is CASSIRQVNSPLHF. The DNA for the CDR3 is TGTGCCAGCAGCATCAGACAGGTTAATTCACCCCTCCACTTT. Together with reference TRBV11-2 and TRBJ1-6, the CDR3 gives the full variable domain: EAGVAQSPRYKIIEKRQSVAFWCNPISGHATLYWYQQILGQGPKLLIQFQNNGVVDDSQLPKDRFSAERLKGVDSTLKIQPAKLEDSAVYLCASSIRQVNSPLHFGNGTRLTVT.

The CDR3 protein is CASSIVGTPNNEQFF. The DNA for the CDR3 is TGTGCCAGTAGTATAGTCGGGACACCGAACAATGAGCAGTTCTTC. This sequence joins TRBV19 and TRBJ2-1, with TRBD1 as a possible D gene (6 bases). Trimming stripped 1 base from V and 5 bases from J, with 12 bases between. The CDR3 has 15 amino acids. The germline CDR1 and CDR2 sequences are LNHDA and SQIVND (reference sequence).

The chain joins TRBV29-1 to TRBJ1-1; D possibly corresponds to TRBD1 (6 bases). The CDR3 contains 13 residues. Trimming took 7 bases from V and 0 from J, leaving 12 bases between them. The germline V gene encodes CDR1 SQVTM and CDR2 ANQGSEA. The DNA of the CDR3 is TGCAGCGCCACGACAGGATTGAACACTGAAGCTTTCTTT. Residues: CSATTGLNTEAFF.

The CDR3 protein is CASSFRVPTDTQYF. The CDR3 DNA reads as TGTGCCAGCAGTTTCAGGGTCCCCACAGATACGCAGTATTTT. V usage is TRBV27 and J usage is TRBJ2-3; D perhaps matches TRBD1 (5 bases). CDR1 MNHEY and CDR2 SMNVEV come from the germline V gene (reference sequence). With 3 bases removed from V and 2 bases from J, the gap between germline ends came to 9 bases. This CDR3 has 14 residues.

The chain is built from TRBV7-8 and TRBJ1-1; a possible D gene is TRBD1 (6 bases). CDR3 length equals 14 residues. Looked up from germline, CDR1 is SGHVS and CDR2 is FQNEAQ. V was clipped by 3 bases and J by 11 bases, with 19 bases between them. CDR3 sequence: CASSFLSGARRAFF. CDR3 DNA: TGTGCCAGCAGCTTCCTATCAGGGGCACGGCGCGCTTTCTTT. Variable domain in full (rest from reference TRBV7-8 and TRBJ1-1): GAGVSQSPRYKVAKRGQDVALRCDPISGHVSLFWYQQALGQGPEFLTYFQNEAQLDKSGLPSDRFFAERPEGSVSTLKIQRTQQEDSAVYLCASSFLSGARRAFFGQGTRLTVV.

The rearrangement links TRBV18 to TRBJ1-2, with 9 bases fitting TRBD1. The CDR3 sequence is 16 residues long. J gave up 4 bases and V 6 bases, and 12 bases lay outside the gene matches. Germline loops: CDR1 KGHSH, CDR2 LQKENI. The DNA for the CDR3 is TGTGCCAGCTCTTCAGAGCCCGGGACAGGGTTCTATGGCTACACCTTC. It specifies CASSSEPGTGFYGYTF.

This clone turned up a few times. The CDR3, as DNA: TGTGCCAGCAGCTTTAGAGTCGGAACAGGGGAGTTCGCAGATACGCAGTATTTT. Amino acids: CASSFRVGTGEFADTQYF. The genes are TRBV14 and TRBJ2-3, with 7 positions matching TRBD1. After removal of 5 bases from V and 4 bases from J, the junction contained 18 bases not matched to a gene. There are 18 residues in the CDR3. Germline V gene lookup returns CDR1 SGHDN and CDR2 FVKESK.

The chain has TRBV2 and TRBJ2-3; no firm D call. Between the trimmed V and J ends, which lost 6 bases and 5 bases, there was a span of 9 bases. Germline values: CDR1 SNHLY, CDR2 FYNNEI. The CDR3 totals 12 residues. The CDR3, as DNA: TGTGCCAGCAGGCCAGGCAGAGATACGCAGTATTTT. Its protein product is CASRPGRDTQYF. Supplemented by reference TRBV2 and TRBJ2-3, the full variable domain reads EPEVTQTPSHQVTQMGQEVILRCVPISNHLYFYWYRQILGQKVEFLVSFYNNEISEKSEIFDDQFSVERPDGSNFTLKIRSTKLEDSAMYFCASRPGRDTQYFGPGTRLTVL.

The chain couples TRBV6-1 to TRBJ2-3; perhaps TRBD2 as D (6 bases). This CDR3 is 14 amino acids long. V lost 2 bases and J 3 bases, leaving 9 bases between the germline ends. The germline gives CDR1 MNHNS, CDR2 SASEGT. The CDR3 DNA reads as TGTGCCAGCAGTGAACACGGGGGAACAGATACGCAGTATTTT. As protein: CASSEHGGTDTQYF.

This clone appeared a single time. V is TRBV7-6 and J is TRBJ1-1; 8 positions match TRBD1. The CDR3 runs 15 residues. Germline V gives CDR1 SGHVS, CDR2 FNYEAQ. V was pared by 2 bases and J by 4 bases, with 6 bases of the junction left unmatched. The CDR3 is CASSLLGGQGTEAFF. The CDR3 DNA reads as TGTGCCAGCAGCTTACTAGGAGGACAGGGCACTGAAGCTTTCTTT.

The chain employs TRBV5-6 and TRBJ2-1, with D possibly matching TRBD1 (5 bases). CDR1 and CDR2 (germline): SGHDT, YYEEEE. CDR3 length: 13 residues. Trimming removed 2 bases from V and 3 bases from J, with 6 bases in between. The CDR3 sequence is CASSFDSYNEQFF. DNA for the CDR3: TGTGCCAGCAGCTTTGACAGCTACAATGAGCAGTTCTTC.

CDR3 in amino acids: CASRILAGNEQFF. CDR3 coding DNA: TGTGCCAGTAGGATATTAGCGGGAAATGAGCAGTTCTTC. The V call is TRBV19, the J call TRBJ2-1, with 8 bases aligning to TRBD2. The trim removed 6 bases at V and 7 bases at J, leaving 5 bases unmatched. The CDR3 runs 13 residues. Germline V gene sequence: CDR1 LNHDA, CDR2 SQIVND (reference sequence). Supplemented by reference TRBV19 and TRBJ2-1, the full variable domain reads DGGITQSPKYLFRKEGQNVTLSCEQNLNHDAMYWYRQDPGQGLRLIYYSQIVNDFQKGDIAEGYSVSREKKESFPLTVTSAQKNPTAFYLCASRILAGNEQFFGPGTRLTVL.

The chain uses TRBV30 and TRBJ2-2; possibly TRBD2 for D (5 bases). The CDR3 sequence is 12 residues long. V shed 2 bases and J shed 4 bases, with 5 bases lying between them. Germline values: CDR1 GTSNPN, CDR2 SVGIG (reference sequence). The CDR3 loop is CAWSSGTGELFF. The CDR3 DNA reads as TGTGCCTGGAGTAGCGGCACCGGGGAGCTGTTTTTT. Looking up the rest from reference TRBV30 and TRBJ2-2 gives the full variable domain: SQTIHQWPATLVQPVGSPLSLECTVEGTSNPNLYWYRQAAGRGLQLLFYSVGIGQISSEVPQNLSASRPQDRQFILSSKKLLLSDSGFYLCAWSSGTGELFFGEGSRLTVL.

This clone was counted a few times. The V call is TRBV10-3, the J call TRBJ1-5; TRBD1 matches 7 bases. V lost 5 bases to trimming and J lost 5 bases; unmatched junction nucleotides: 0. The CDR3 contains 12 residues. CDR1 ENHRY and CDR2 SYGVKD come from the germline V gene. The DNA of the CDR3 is TGTGCCATCAGTACAGGGGATCAGCCCCAGCATTTT. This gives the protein CAISTGDQPQHF.

For the CDR3, the DNA is TGTGCCAGCAGCTCACCGGGACAGGGGGCGCGCGGCTATGGCTACACCTTC. Residues: CASSSPGQGARGYGYTF. The genes are TRBV11-2 and TRBJ1-2; 12 bases align to TRBD1. Germline values: CDR1 SGHAT, CDR2 FQNNGV. This CDR3 is 17 amino acids long. The junction had 10 bases not matched to a gene; V was cut back by 4 bases and J by 4 bases.

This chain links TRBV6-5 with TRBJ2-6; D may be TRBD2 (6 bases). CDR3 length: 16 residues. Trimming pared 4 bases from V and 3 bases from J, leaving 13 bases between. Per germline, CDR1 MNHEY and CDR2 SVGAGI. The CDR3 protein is CASSLFPGGGANVLTF. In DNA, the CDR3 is TGTGCCAGCAGTTTGTTCCCCGGGGGTGGGGCCAACGTCCTGACTTTC.

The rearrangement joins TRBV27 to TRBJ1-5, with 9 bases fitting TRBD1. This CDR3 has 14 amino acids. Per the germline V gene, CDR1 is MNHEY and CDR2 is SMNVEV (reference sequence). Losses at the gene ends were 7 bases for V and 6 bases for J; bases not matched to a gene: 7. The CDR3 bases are TGTGCCAGCAAGCTAGGACAGGGGAGTCAGCCCCAGCATTTT. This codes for CASKLGQGSQPQHF.

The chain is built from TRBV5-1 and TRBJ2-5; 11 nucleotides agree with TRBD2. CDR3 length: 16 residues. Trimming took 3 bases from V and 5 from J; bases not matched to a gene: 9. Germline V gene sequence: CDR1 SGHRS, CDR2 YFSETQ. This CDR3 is CASSSRAGTSGETQYF. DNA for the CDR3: TGCGCCAGCAGCTCGAGGGCCGGGACTAGCGGCGAGACCCAGTACTTC. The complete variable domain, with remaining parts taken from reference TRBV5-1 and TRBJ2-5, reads KAGVTQTPRYLIKTRGQQVTLSCSPISGHRSVSWYQQTPGQGLQFLFEYFSETQRNKGNFPGRFSGRQFSNSRSEMNVSTLELGDSALYLCASSSRAGTSGETQYFGPGTRLLVL.

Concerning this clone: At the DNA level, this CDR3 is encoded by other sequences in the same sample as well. CDR3 coding DNA: TGCGCCAGCAGCACTGGACAGGGGAGGACTGAAGCTTTCTTT. It encodes CASSTGQGRTEAFF. The genes are TRBV5-1 and TRBJ1-1; 9 bases are shared with TRBD1. Germline CDR1 is SGHRS and CDR2 is YFSETQ. V was clipped by 4 bases and J by 5 bases; unmatched bases: 6. The CDR3 is 14 residues long.

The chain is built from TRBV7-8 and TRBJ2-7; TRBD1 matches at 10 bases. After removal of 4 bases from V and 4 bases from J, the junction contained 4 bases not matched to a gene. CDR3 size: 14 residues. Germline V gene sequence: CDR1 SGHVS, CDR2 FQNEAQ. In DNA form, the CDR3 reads TGTGCCAGCAGCTCCGGGACAGGGGTATACGAGCAGTACTTC. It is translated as CASSSGTGVYEQYF. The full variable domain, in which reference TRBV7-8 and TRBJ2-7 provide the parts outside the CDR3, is GAGVSQSPRYKVAKRGQDVALRCDPISGHVSLFWYQQALGQGPEFLTYFQNEAQLDKSGLPSDRFFAERPEGSVSTLKIQRTQQEDSAVYLCASSSGTGVYEQYFGPGTRLTVT.

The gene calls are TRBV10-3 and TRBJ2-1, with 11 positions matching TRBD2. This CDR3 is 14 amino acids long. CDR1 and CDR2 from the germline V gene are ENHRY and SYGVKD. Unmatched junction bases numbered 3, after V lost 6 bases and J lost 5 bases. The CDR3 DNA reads TGTGCCATCAGGCCGGGACTAGCGGACAATGAGCAGTTCTTC. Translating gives CAIRPGLADNEQFF.

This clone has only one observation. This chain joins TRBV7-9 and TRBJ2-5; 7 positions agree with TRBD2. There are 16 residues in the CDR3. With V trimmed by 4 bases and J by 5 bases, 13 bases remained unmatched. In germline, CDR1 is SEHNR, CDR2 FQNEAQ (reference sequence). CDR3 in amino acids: CASSSERGPAGETQYF. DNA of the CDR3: TGTGCCAGCAGCTCGGAGCGGGGCCCCGCCGGGGAGACCCAGTACTTC.

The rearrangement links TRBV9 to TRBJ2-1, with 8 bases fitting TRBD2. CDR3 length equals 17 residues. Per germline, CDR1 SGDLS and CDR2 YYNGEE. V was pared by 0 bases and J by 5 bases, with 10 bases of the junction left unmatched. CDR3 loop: CASSVGPGGRFNNEQFF. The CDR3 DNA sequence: TGTGCCAGCAGCGTAGGTCCGGGCGGGAGGTTCAACAATGAGCAGTTCTTC.

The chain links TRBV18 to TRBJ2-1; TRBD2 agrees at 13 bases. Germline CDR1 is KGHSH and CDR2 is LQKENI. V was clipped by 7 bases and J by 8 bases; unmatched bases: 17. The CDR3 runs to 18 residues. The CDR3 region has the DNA TGTGCCAGCTGCTACTCCTTTTCCGGGACTAGCGGGGTTGATGAGCAGTTCTTC. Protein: CASCYSFSGTSGVDEQFF.

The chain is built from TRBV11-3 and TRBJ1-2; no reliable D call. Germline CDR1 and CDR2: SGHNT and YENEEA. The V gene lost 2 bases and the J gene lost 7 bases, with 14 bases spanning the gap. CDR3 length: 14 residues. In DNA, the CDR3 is TGTGCCAGCAGCTTAAAAACGGGGTTAGGTGGCTACACCTTC. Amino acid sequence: CASSLKTGLGGYTF. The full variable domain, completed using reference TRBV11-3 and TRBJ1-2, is EAGVVQSPRYKIIEKKQPVAFWCNPISGHNTLYWYLQNLGQGPELLIRYENEEAVDDSQLPKDRFSAERLKGVDSTLKIQPAELGDSAVYLCASSLKTGLGGYTFGSGTRLTVV.

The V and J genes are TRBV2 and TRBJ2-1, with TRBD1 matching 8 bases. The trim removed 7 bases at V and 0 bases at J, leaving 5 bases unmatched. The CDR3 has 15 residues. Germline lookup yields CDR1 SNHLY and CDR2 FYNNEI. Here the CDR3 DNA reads TGTGCCAGCACTAGGGACAGGAGCTCCTACAATGAGCAGTTCTTC. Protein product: CASTRDRSSYNEQFF. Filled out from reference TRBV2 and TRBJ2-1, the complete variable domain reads EPEVTQTPSHQVTQMGQEVILRCVPISNHLYFYWYRQILGQKVEFLVSFYNNEISEKSEIFDDQFSVERPDGSNFTLKIRSTKLEDSAMYFCASTRDRSSYNEQFFGPGTRLTVL.

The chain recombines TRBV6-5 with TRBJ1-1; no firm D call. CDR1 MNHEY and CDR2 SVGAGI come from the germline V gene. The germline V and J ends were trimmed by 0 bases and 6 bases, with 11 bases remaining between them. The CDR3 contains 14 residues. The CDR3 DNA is TGTGCCAGCAGTTACTCGCGGTGGATGGCTGAAGCTTTCTTT. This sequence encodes CASSYSRWMAEAFF.